These 14 T cell receptor beta chains share one sample of origin, sequenced in a study of blood T cells in healthy people across ages (dated by TCRdb to 2013 to 2016). Libraries were made using 5' RACE. These reads were obtained on an Illumina HiSeq 2500. A second PCR of roughly 7 to 11 cycles was performed with a sample-barcoded 5' primer and a J-beta primer mix. TCRdb applied fastp at Q25 and MiXCR to the public reads, then kept only in-frame beta chains. Every distinct CDR3 protein forms one entry, paired with its most common genes and DNA. This sample is represented by under 2 million distinct CDR3 sequences; about 35% of them were singletons. The ten biggest clones cover around 10% of the sample. Sequencing was done on a sample of blood. The source is a woman in her twenties or thirties in good health.

This clonotype was seen a few times. The J gene is TRBJ2-1, the V gene TRBV9; 11 nucleotides line up with TRBD2. CDR1 SGDLS and CDR2 YYNGEE come from the germline V gene. After removal of 4 bases from V and 7 bases from J, the junction contained 10 bases not matched to a gene. The CDR3 is made up of 16 amino acids. In DNA, the CDR3 is TGTGCCAGCAGCATCTCTAGCGGGGGGACGGGAAATGAGCAGTTCTTC. Translated: CASSISSGGTGNEQFF.

V usage is TRBV6-1 and J usage is TRBJ2-1, with unresolved D. The V gene lost 5 bases and the J gene lost 0 bases, with 14 bases spanning the gap. The CDR3 contains 16 residues. Germline V gene data show CDR1 as MNHNS and CDR2 as SASEGT. CDR3 nucleotides: TGTGCCAGCAGTCGCGAGCGAGGAAGCTCCTACAATGAGCAGTTCTTC. It codes for CASSRERGSSYNEQFF.

As regards this clonotype: Just one base apart from a much larger clone, this may be a read error. J is TRBJ2-5 and V is TRBV3-1, with TRBD1 matching over 7 bases. Per the germline V gene, CDR1 is LGHDT and CDR2 is YNNKEL (reference sequence). The CDR3 loop spans 11 amino acids. The V gene end was trimmed by 5 bases and the J gene end by 11 bases; junction bases not matched to a gene: 5. CDR3 in DNA: TGTGCCAGCAGCAGACAGGGTGGGCAGTACTTC. Its protein is CASSRQGGQYF.

The genes are TRBV4-1 and TRBJ1-4; D is unclear. V lost 5 bases and J 3 bases, leaving 7 bases between the germline ends. The germline V gene encodes CDR1 MGHRA and CDR2 YSYEKL. This CDR3 contains 13 residues. The CDR3 sequence: CASSSTANEKLFF. CDR3 coding DNA: TGCGCCAGCAGCTCAACAGCTAATGAAAAACTGTTTTTT.

The rearrangement uses TRBV7-3 and TRBJ2-7; D gene unclear. Germline CDR1 and CDR2: SGHTA and FQGTGA. The CDR3 spans 14 residues. Between the trimmed V and J ends, which lost 7 bases and 2 bases, there was a span of 15 bases. The CDR3 coding sequence is TGTGCCAGCAACTTTCGGCCAGGACCCTACGAGCAGTACTTC. This translates into CASNFRPGPYEQYF. Supplemented by reference TRBV7-3 and TRBJ2-7, the full variable domain reads GAGVSQTPSNKVTEKGKYVELRCDPISGHTALYWYRQSLGQGPEFLIYFQGTGAADDSGLPNDRFFAVRPEGSVSTLKIQRTERGDSAVYLCASNFRPGPYEQYFGPGTRLTVT.

This rearrangement joins TRBV7-9 to TRBJ2-5; 7 bases fit TRBD2. J lost 5 bases, V lost 0 bases, and 6 bases had no gene match. This CDR3 has 15 residues. The germline V gene encodes CDR1 SEHNR and CDR2 FQNEAQ (reference sequence). Here the CDR3 reads CASSLAGGLAETQYF. The CDR3 DNA reads as TGTGCCAGCAGCTTAGCGGGAGGGTTGGCGGAGACCCAGTACTTC.

V gene TRBV29-1 combines with J gene TRBJ2-7; a weak D match, TRBD1 (7 bases). V was pared by 4 bases and J by 3 bases, with 10 bases between. The CDR3 consists of 12 residues. From germline, CDR1 is SQVTM and CDR2 ANQGSEA. Here the CDR3 DNA reads TGCAGCGTTGTCAGGGGGGACTACGAGCAGTACTTC. Translating gives CSVVRGDYEQYF.

V and J are TRBV7-9 and TRBJ2-7, with a possible D match to TRBD2 (6 bases). Germline V gene lookup returns CDR1 SEHNR and CDR2 FQNEAQ (reference sequence). This CDR3 spans 12 amino acids. Trimming stripped 4 bases from V and 6 bases from J, with 10 bases between. CDR3 DNA sequence: TGTGCCAGCAGCTGGGAGGTTGGCGAGCAGTACTTC. Amino acid sequence: CASSWEVGEQYF.

This clonotype has only a few counts. This sequence joins TRBV15 and TRBJ1-2; weak D call: TRBD1 (5 bases). Germline loops: CDR1 LNHNV, CDR2 YYDKDF (reference sequence). The CDR3 consists of 12 residues. Trimming left V 0 bases short and J 8 bases short, with 7 bases between. The CDR3 bases are TGTGCCACCAGCAGAGATGGGGCCGGCTACACCTTC. It translates to CATSRDGAGYTF. The entire variable domain, with the rest obtained from reference TRBV15 and TRBJ1-2, is as follows: DAMVIQNPRYQVTQFGKPVTLSCSQTLNHNVMYWYQQKSSQAPKLLFHYYDKDFNNEADTPDNFQSRRPNTSFCFLDIRSPGLGDTAMYLCATSRDGAGYTFGSGTRLTVV.

The sample holds many counts of this clonotype. The chain has TRBV29-1 and TRBJ1-2; D gene ambiguous. Germline-derived CDR1 and CDR2 are SQVTM and ANQGSEA. Trimming stripped 4 bases from V and 8 bases from J, with 8 bases between. CDR3 length: 10 amino acids. Written as DNA, the CDR3 is TGCAGCGTTGGACCCGTCGGCTACACCTTC. The encoded protein is CSVGPVGYTF.

This chain connects TRBV7-9 to TRBJ1-1; 7 nucleotides match TRBD1. Germline assignment: CDR1 SEHNR and CDR2 FQNEAQ (reference sequence). The V segment lost 8 bases and the J segment 3 bases; nucleotides outside the gene matches: 12. The CDR3 sequence is 15 residues long. DNA for the CDR3: TGTGCCAGCTGCCTTAGGGGGCCGGGGGACACTGAAGCTTTCTTT. This codes for CASCLRGPGDTEAFF.

Note on this clonotype: One end of the junction does not line up with germline, which may come from a read error. The J gene is TRBJ2-1, the V gene TRBV20-1; D ambiguous. CDR3 size: 11 residues. Germline V lookup: CDR1 DFQATT, CDR2 SNEGSKA (reference sequence). The CDR3 DNA is TGCAGTGCTAGAGATGTGAGTGAGCGGTTCTTC. It specifies CSARDVSERFF.

This clonotype has just a few counts. V usage is TRBV4-1 and J usage is TRBJ2-7; 8 bases are shared with TRBD1. Germline loops: CDR1 MGHRA, CDR2 YSYEKL. V lost 4 bases to trimming and J lost 5 bases; unmatched junction nucleotides: 13. The CDR3 runs 16 residues. The CDR3 region has the DNA TGCGCCAGCAGCCTTAATCTCCGGGACAGGCCTAACGAGCAGTACTTC. It specifies CASSLNLRDRPNEQYF.

This clonotype was seen just once. The junction departs from germline at one end; a sequencing error may be responsible. This chain uses TRBV4-1 with TRBJ2-6; TRBD2 matches at 9 bases. Germline V gene lookup returns CDR1 MGHRA and CDR2 YSYEKL. The CDR3 has 18 amino acids. DNA of the CDR3: TGCGCCAGCAGCCGAGATCCAGCGGGGGGCTCTGGGGCCAACGTCCCGACTTTC. It specifies CASSRDPAGGSGANVPTF.